The 11 T cell receptor beta chains below all came from one sample that was sequenced in a study of post-analysis software for immune sequencing data. Broader study findings: With TRBV5-6, TRBV5-1 and TRBV20-1 included, about five TRBV segments were more frequent in patients than in controls.

Their specific antigens are unknown. Unique molecular identifiers had been added to the TCR beta cDNA libraries. In TCRdb, the PCR reads were re-called with MiXCR into one record per CDR3 protein. The data show hundreds of thousands of distinct CDR3 sequences, 59% seen once. Sequenced sample: blood. The receptor set was obtained from a girl aged 2 to 9 with multiple sclerosis.

This sequence joins TRBV12-3 or TRBV12-4 and TRBJ2-5; possibly TRBD1 for D (6 bases). Trimming stripped 2 bases from V and 0 bases from J, with 10 bases between. The CDR3 covers 15 residues. The chain's CDR3 is CASSLRGHYQETQYF. The DNA of the CDR3 is TGTGCCAGCAGTTTAAGGGGACATTACCAAGAGACCCAGTACTTC.

V is TRBV4-3 and J is TRBJ2-3; 7 positions agree with TRBD2. Germline assignment: CDR1 LGHNA and CDR2 YSLEER. Trimming at V came to 0 bases and at J to 2 bases, leaving 5 bases not matched to a gene. The CDR3 is 16 amino acids. The CDR3 region has the DNA TGCGCCAGCAGCCAAGAGGCTAGCGGTTTCACAGATACGCAGTATTTT. Encoded protein: CASSQEASGFTDTQYF.

The chain couples TRBV24-1 to TRBJ2-1, with 7 bases fitting TRBD1. Germline-derived CDR1 and CDR2 are KGHDR and SFDVKD. The CDR3 runs to 15 residues. Germline trimming cut 3 bases from V and 8 bases from J; bases unmatched to any gene: 9. The CDR3 here is CATSDPTTGRDEQFF. The DNA of the CDR3 is TGTGCCACCAGTGATCCCACGACAGGGCGGGATGAGCAGTTCTTC.

V and J are TRBV12-3 or TRBV12-4 and TRBJ2-1, with TRBD2 identical over 8 bases. Germline trimming cut 2 bases from V and 4 bases from J; bases unmatched to any gene: 7. This CDR3 contains 16 residues. The CDR3 here is CASSLPAGARYNEQFF. The CDR3 DNA is TGTGCCAGCAGTTTACCAGCGGGGGCCAGATACAATGAGCAGTTCTTC.

V and J are TRBV5-1 and TRBJ2-3; no definite D call. The CDR3 covers 15 residues. V gave up 0 bases and J gave up 0 bases, with 8 bases separating them. Germline CDR1 and CDR2: SGHRS and YFSETQ. The CDR3 nucleotides read TGCGCCAGCAGCTTGGCCACAGCGAGCACAGATACGCAGTATTTT. This codes for CASSLATASTDTQYF.

CDR3 loop: CASSQGVQSGAYEQYF. The CDR3, as DNA: TGTGCCAGCTCACAGGGGGTTCAGTCGGGGGCCTACGAGCAGTACTTC. The chain joins TRBV18 to TRBJ2-7; TRBD1 or TRBD2 may be the D gene (6 bases each). V gave up 4 bases and J gave up 2 bases, with 18 bases separating them. This CDR3 is built from 16 residues. The V gene's germline CDR1 is KGHSH and CDR2 LQKENI.

In this sample, this clonotype turned up a few times. J is TRBJ2-1 and V is TRBV6-2 or TRBV6-3; 8 bases agree with TRBD1. The germline V gene encodes CDR1 MNHEY and CDR2 SVGEGT. The junction had 9 bases not matched to a gene; V was cut back by 8 bases and J by 3 bases. The CDR3 is made up of 15 amino acids. CDR3 in amino acids: CASLVSGGLYNEQFF. The CDR3 DNA follows: TGTGCCAGCCTCGTGTCAGGGGGCCTCTACAATGAGCAGTTCTTC.

The chain recombines TRBV29-1 with TRBJ1-2; 8 positions match TRBD1. Losses at the gene ends were 1 base for V and 6 bases for J; bases not matched to a gene: 4. This CDR3 comprises 13 residues. Per germline, CDR1 SQVTM and CDR2 ANQGSEA. The CDR3 spells CSVEAYRGDGYTF. The CDR3 DNA sequence: TGCAGCGTTGAAGCCTACAGGGGGGATGGCTACACCTTC.

The chain's CDR3 is CASSSGNINYGYTF. CDR3 nucleotide sequence: TGTGCCAGCAGCTCCGGGAATATTAACTATGGCTACACCTTC. The J gene is TRBJ1-2, the V gene TRBV7-2; D gene unclear. The CDR3 runs to 14 residues. CDR1 is SGHTA, CDR2 FQGNSA, per germline. V lost 4 bases and J 1 base, leaving 10 bases between the germline ends.

The V gene is TRBV10-2, the J gene TRBJ1-1; D is perhaps TRBD1 (6 bases). CDR3 length equals 16 residues. V lost 2 bases and J 1 base, leaving 14 bases between the germline ends. The germline V gene has CDR1 WSHSY and CDR2 SAAADI. The DNA of the CDR3 is TGCGCCAGCAGTGAGCCGGAATACAGGGAGAACACTGAAGCTTTCTTT. This codes for CASSEPEYRENTEAFF.

The chain joins TRBV20-1 to TRBJ1-1, with D possibly matching TRBD1 (6 bases). V lost 1 base and J 3 bases, leaving 15 bases between the germline ends. The CDR3 is 15 residues long. CDR1 is DFQATT and CDR2 is SNEGSKA in the germline V gene (reference sequence). CDR3 protein: CSARGEGGFDTEAFF. CDR3 nucleotides: TGCAGTGCTAGAGGGGAGGGGGGGTTTGACACTGAAGCTTTCTTT.